Listed here are 16 T cell receptor beta chains from one sample, sequenced in a study of Ad26.COV2.S vaccination and SARS-CoV-2 variants. Using immunoSEQ multiplex PCR, the repertoire was profiled, and TCRdb retains in-frame clones only, with some absent. In the table there are just over 350,000 clones, around 90% of which are singletons. The specimen was peripheral blood, collected after recovery from COVID-19. These receptors all come from a human donor who had recovered from COVID-19.

This clone turned up a few times. The chain links TRBV6-2 or TRBV6-3 to TRBJ1-2; no definite D call. Germline CDR1 and CDR2: MNHEY and SVGEGT. Trimming removed 5 bases at V and 7 bases at J, with 8 bases between. There are 11 residues in the CDR3. This chain's CDR3 is CASSIGAGYTF. The CDR3 bases are TGTGCCAGCAGTATCGGCGCTGGCTACACCTTC.

The chain is built from TRBV2 and TRBJ2-1; maybe TRBD2 (5 bases). Per germline, CDR1 SNHLY and CDR2 FYNNEI. The CDR3 length is 16 residues. Trimming shortened V by 2 bases and J by 8 bases, and 19 bases separated the two germline ends. The CDR3 region is CASSELLAIPSDEQFF. CDR3 coding DNA: TGTGCCAGCAGTGAACTCCTAGCCATCCCTTCAGATGAGCAGTTCTTC.

The chain recombines TRBV20-1 with TRBJ1-6; unclear D gene. Germline CDR1 is DFQATT and CDR2 is SNEGSKA (reference sequence). The CDR3 is 12 residues long. Trimming shortened V by 3 bases and J by 7 bases, and 7 bases separated the two germline ends. In DNA, the CDR3 is TGCAGTGCTAGTCGGCAGAATTCACCCCTCCACTTT. This sequence encodes CSASRQNSPLHF.

The chain couples TRBV5-4 to TRBJ1-1; the D gene is possibly TRBD1 (5 bases). Per germline, CDR1 SGHNT and CDR2 YYREEE (reference sequence). V was pared by 0 bases and J by 5 bases, with 14 bases between. The CDR3 is 15 residues long. The CDR3: CASSLELGRGTEAFF. The CDR3 DNA follows: TGTGCCAGCAGCTTGGAACTGGGACGTGGAACTGAAGCTTTCTTT. Combining the CDR3 with reference TRBV5-4 and TRBJ1-1 gives the whole variable domain ETGVTQSPTHLIKTRGQQVTLRCSSQSGHNTVSWYQQALGQGPQFIFQYYREEENGRGNFPPRFSGLQFPNYSSELNVNALELDDSALYLCASSLELGRGTEAFFGQGTRLTVV.

This clone was observed a few times. The chain recombines TRBV3-1 (or the pseudogene TRBV3-2) with TRBJ2-7; D is unresolved. Trimming pared 5 bases from V and 0 bases from J, leaving 5 bases between. There are 12 residues in the CDR3. Per the germline V gene, CDR1 is LGHDT and CDR2 is YNNKEL (reference sequence). DNA for the CDR3: TGTGCCAGCAGCTCTCTCTCCTACGAGCAGTACTTC. This sequence encodes CASSSLSYEQYF.

The V and J genes are TRBV18 and TRBJ1-1; no reliable D call. The CDR3 length is 10 residues. Trimming shortened V by 6 bases and J by 7 bases, and 6 bases separated the two germline ends. Germline CDR1 KGHSH, CDR2 LQKENI. The DNA of the CDR3 is TGTGCCAGCTCGGAGGTTGAAGCTTTCTTT. Its protein product is CASSEVEAFF.

The chain has TRBV7-9 and TRBJ2-5; no clear D. Between the trimmed V and J ends, which lost 5 bases and 2 bases, there was a span of 12 bases. The CDR3 runs 14 residues. Germline CDR1 SEHNR, CDR2 FQNEAQ (reference sequence). The CDR3 nucleotides read TGTGCCAGCAGCCTCAGAGGCCATCAAGAGACCCAGTACTTC. It codes for CASSLRGHQETQYF.

This clone was seen just once. The chain carries TRBV6-6 and TRBJ1-5; TRBD1 might be the D (6 bases). The CDR3 has 13 amino acids. CDR1 and CDR2 from the germline V gene are MNHNY and SVGAGI (reference sequence). Trimming removed 10 bases from V and 7 bases from J, with 17 bases in between. In nucleotides, the CDR3 is TGTGCCACTAACCCAGGGGTCGGCCAGCCCCAGCATTTT. As protein: CATNPGVGQPQHF.

Note on this clone: Other DNA sequences in the same sample also yield this CDR3. The V and J genes are TRBV18 and TRBJ1-5; 7 positions agree with TRBD1. The CDR3 contains 16 residues. Per the germline V gene, CDR1 is KGHSH and CDR2 is LQKENI. After removal of 0 bases from V and 1 base from J, the junction contained 3 bases not matched to a gene. As DNA, the CDR3 is TGTGCCAGCTCACCACCGCCAGGGGGGAGCAATCAGCCCCAGCATTTT. As protein: CASSPPPGGSNQPQHF.

This chain links TRBV7-9 with TRBJ2-2; D could derive from TRBD1 or TRBD2 (6 bases each). The CDR3 spans 14 residues. CDR1 is SEHNR, CDR2 FQNEAQ, per germline (reference sequence). Deletions cut 7 bases from V and 3 bases from J, with 12 bases between. CDR3 sequence: CASMGGADTGELFF. In nucleotides, the CDR3 is TGTGCCAGCATGGGGGGCGCGGACACCGGGGAGCTGTTTTTT.

The chain employs TRBV19 and TRBJ2-3; the D gene is possibly TRBD2 (7 bases). Germline CDR1 is LNHDA and CDR2 is SQIVND (reference sequence). The CDR3 loop spans 15 amino acids. The germline V and J ends were trimmed by 6 bases and 4 bases, with 17 bases remaining between them. Written as DNA, the CDR3 is TGTGCCAGTAGGACGGACTGGGGGGGGCCAGATACGCAGTATTTT. Translating it yields CASRTDWGGPDTQYF.

The chain is built from TRBV1 and TRBJ2-1; the table names TRBD2, a call not compared with the DNA. TRBV1 counts as a pseudogene. This CDR3 is built from 18 residues. CDR3 in DNA: TGCACCAGCAGCCAAGATTCCCCCCTAGCGGACTCCTACAATGAGCAGTTCTTC. Protein sequence: CTSSQDSPLADSYNEQFF.

The chain joins TRBV28 to TRBJ2-1; possibly TRBD1 for D (7 bases). This CDR3 has 14 residues. The V gene lost 7 bases and the J gene lost 7 bases, with 17 bases spanning the gap. Germline CDR1 MDHEN, CDR2 SYDVKM. The CDR3 is CASTLRSGGNEQFF. DNA for the CDR3: TGTGCCAGCACCCTTAGGTCAGGGGGGAATGAGCAGTTCTTC.

This clone was detected once. This sequence joins TRBV18 and TRBJ2-2, with D unresolved. The CDR3 is made up of 16 amino acids. Germline CDR1 and CDR2: KGHSH and LQKENI. V lost 6 bases and J lost 0, with 14 bases in between. The CDR3 DNA is TGTGCCAGCTCGCTCCATTTAGAGGCGAACACCGGGGAGCTGTTTTTT. This gives the protein CASSLHLEANTGELFF.

The chain links TRBV5-1 to TRBJ1-1; no reliable D call. This CDR3 contains 15 residues. Germline V gene sequence: CDR1 SGHRS, CDR2 YFSETQ. V lost 0 bases, J lost 2 bases, and 11 bases lay in between. The CDR3 loop reads CASSLDSRSNTEAFF. CDR3 in DNA: TGCGCCAGCAGCTTGGATAGTCGATCAAACACTGAAGCTTTCTTT.

V gene TRBV7-3 combines with J gene TRBJ1-6; the D is unclear. This CDR3 is 13 amino acids long. Germline CDR1 SGHTA, CDR2 FQGTGA. Deletions cut 4 bases from V and 7 bases from J, with 8 bases between. CDR3: CASSWTGNSPLHF. DNA of the CDR3: TGTGCCAGCAGCTGGACGGGGAATTCACCCCTCCACTTT.